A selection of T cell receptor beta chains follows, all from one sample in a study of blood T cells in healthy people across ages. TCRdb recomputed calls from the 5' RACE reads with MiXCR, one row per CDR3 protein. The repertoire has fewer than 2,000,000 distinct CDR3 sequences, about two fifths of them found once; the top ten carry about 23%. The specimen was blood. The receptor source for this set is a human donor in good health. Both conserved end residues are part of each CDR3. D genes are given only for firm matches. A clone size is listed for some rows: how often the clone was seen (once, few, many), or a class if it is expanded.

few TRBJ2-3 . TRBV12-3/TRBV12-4 CASTPGRGQGTQYF TGTGCCAGCACCCCCGGGAGGGGGCAGGGTACGCAGTATTTT
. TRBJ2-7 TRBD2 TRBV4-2 CAGSQDPRTSGYEQYF TGTGCCGGCAGCCAAGATCCCCGGACTAGCGGCTACGAGCAGTACTTC
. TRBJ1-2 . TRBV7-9 CASSFQGSPNYGYTF TGTGCCAGCAGCTTTCAGGGCAGCCCTAACTATGGCTACACCTTC
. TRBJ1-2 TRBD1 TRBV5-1 CASSLFPDRGGGYTF TGCGCCAGCAGCTTGTTCCCCGACAGGGGGGGTGGCTACACCTTC
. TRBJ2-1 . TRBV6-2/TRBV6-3 CASRITGSNEQFF TGTGCCAGCAGGATAACAGGGAGCAATGAGCAGTTCTTC
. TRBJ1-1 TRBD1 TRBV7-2 CASSTRTGAEAFF TGTGCCAGCAGCACCCGGACAGGGGCGGAGGCTTTCTTT
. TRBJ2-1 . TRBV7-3 CASSLTSINNEQFF TGTGCCAGCAGCTTAACTTCCATAAACAATGAGCAGTTCTTC
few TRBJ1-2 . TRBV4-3 CASSQETAPYGYTF TGCGCCAGCAGCCAAGAGACAGCCCCCTATGGCTACACCTTC
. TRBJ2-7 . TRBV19 CASSINQGRAGQYF TGTGCCAGTAGTATAAATCAGGGACGAGCCGGGCAGTACTTC
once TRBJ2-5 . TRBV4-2 CASSQAPEQGQETQYF TGTGCCAGCAGCCAAGCCCCGGAGCAGGGGCAAGAGACCCAGTACTTC
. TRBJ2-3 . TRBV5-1 CASSSGVRTDTQYF TGCGCCAGCAGCTCGGGGGTTCGCACAGATACGCAGTATTTT
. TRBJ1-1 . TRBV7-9 CASSQPTGSVEAFF TGTGCCAGCAGCCAGCCGACAGGTTCTGTTGAAGCTTTCTTT
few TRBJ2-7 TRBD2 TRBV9 CASSVGSAGGRNEQYF TGTGCCAGCAGCGTAGGATCAGCGGGGGGGCGAAACGAGCAGTACTTC
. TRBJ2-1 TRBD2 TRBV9 CASTRRGGNEQFF TGTGCCAGCACCCGGCGGGGGGGGAATGAGCAGTTCTTC
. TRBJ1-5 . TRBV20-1 CSATKNVGDQPQHF TGCAGTGCTACGAAAAACGTTGGGGATCAGCCCCAGCATTTT
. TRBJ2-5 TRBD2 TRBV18 CASSPGLDGTQYF TGTGCCAGCTCGCCGGGACTAGATGGGACCCAGTACTTC
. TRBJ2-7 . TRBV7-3 CASSLSPSQGNEQYF TGTGCCAGCAGCTTAAGCCCCAGTCAGGGCAATGAGCAGTACTTC
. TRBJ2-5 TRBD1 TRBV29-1 CSGDRGEEAQYF TGCAGCGGGGACAGGGGTGAGGAGGCCCAGTACTTC
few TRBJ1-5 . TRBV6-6 CASREDSWPQHF TGTGCCAGCAGAGAGGACAGTTGGCCCCAGCATTTT
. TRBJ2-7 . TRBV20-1 CSAQRGPARSYEQYF TGCAGTGCTCAAAGGGGCCCCGCGCGGTCCTACGAGCAGTACTTC
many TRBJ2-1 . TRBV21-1 CASSKSSYNEQFF TGTGCCAGCAGTAAGAGCTCCTACAATGAGCAGTTCTTC
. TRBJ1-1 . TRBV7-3 CASSLRAKTEAFF TGTGCCAGCAGCTTAAGAGCAAAGACTGAAGCTTTCTTT
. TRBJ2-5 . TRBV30 CAWSQETQYF TGTGCCTGGAGTCAAGAGACCCAGTACTTC
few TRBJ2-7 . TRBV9 CASSVEGRNEQYF TGTGCCAGCAGCGTAGAGGGGAGGAACGAGCAGTACTTC
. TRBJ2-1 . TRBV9 CASSVAGQPVEQFF TGTGCCAGCAGCGTAGCCGGACAGCCGGTAGAGCAGTTCTTC
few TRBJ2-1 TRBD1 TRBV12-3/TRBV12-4 CASSFSDRVFKRFF TGTGCCAGCAGTTTTAGTGACAGGGTATTCAAGAGGTTCTTC
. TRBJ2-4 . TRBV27 CASRTIGLYGQYF TGTGCCAGCAGAACGATAGGGCTGTACGGGCAGTACTTC
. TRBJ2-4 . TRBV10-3 CAMGFREQYF TGTGCCATGGGCTTCAGGGAGCAGTACTTC
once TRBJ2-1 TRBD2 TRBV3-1 CASSLSGGRPNEQFF TGTGCCAGCAGCCTTAGCGGGGGGCGCCCAAATGAGCAGTTCTTC
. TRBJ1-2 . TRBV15 CATSGGDYGYTF TGTGCCACCAGCGGAGGGGACTATGGCTACACCTTC
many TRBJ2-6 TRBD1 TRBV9 CASSGLTGGASGANVLTF TGTGCCAGCAGCGGACTGACAGGGGGGGCCTCTGGGGCCAACGTCCTGACTTTC
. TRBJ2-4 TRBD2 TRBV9 CASSGGGGQLLYNEQYF TGTGCCAGCAGCGGCGGGGGGGGACAGCTCCTATACAATGAGCAGTACTTC